This T cell receptor (beta chain) is drawn from a study of Graves' ophthalmopathy and Graves' hyperthyroidism. Notes on the study in general: Ophthalmopathy could be told apart from stable hyperthyroidism by a 13-signature model (around 88% sensitivity, around 79% specificity). Blood repertoires reportedly contained most expanded thyroid clonotypes above 0.001 frequency.

Trimming shortened V by 7 bases and J by 2 bases, and 14 bases separated the two germline ends. Looked up from germline, CDR1 is SNHLY and CDR2 is FYNNEI. This CDR3 region has 15 residues. Researchers took RNA transcripts and amplified TCR beta CDR3 regions from them. HTBI-primed RT-PCR formed the first round, and a multiplex PCR formed the second. TCRdb analysed the multiplex PCR reads with MiXCR anew, one entry per CDR3 protein. This sample has around 590,000 distinct CDR3 sequences, with about 35% found just once. Comment on this clonotype: Its antigen is unknown.

The chain recombines TRBV2 with TRBJ2-2, with D tentatively TRBD2 (6 bases). This receptor was taken from an adult man with Graves' hyperthyroidism. The sequenced material came from peripheral blood or thyroid tissue (not recorded which). This chain's CDR3 is CASTVAEFNTGELFF. In nucleotides, the CDR3 is TGTGCCAGCACGGTAGCGGAATTCAACACCGGGGAGCTGTTTTTT.